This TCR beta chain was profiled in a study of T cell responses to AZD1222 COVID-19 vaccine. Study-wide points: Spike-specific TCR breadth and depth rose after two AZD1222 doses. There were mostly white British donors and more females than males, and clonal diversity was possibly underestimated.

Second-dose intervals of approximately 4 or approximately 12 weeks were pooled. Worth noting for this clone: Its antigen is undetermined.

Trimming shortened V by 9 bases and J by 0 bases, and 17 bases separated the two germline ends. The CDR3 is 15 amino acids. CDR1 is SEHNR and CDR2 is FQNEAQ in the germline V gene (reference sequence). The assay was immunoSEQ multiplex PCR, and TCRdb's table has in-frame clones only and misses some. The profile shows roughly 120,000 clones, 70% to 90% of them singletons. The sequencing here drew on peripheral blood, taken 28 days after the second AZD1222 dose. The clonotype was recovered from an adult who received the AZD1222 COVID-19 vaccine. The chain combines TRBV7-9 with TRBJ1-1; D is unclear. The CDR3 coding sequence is TGTGCCAGTGATAAAACGACGGACTTGAACACTGAAGCTTTCTTT. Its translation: CASDKTTDLNTEAFF.